These 10 T cell receptor beta chains were sequenced from one sample in a study of T and B cells in COVID-19 patients. Each TRB amplification used about 230-550 ng of genomic DNA from blood. BIOMED2 TRB-A/B primer pools were used in multiplex TRB PCR. TCRdb passed the multiplex PCR reads through MiXCR, listing each CDR3 protein once. The repertoire holds roughly 13,000 distinct CDR3 sequences, with 28% as singletons. The specimen was blood. The receptor source for this set is a human donor who had recovered from COVID-19.

Relative to its sample, this clonotype is medium-sized (0.01 to 0.1%). The rearrangement joins TRBV19 to TRBJ2-1; weak D call: TRBD1 (6 bases). Germline CDR1 is LNHDA and CDR2 is SQIVND (reference sequence). This CDR3 is built from 14 residues. Between the trimmed V and J ends, which lost 5 bases and 4 bases, there was a span of 12 bases. The CDR3 is CASSSNRVYNEQFF. DNA of the CDR3: TGTGCCAGTAGTTCAAACAGGGTTTACAATGAGCAGTTCTTC.

Worth noting for this clonotype: The junction departs from the called germline gene at one end, perhaps through a read error. The rearrangement links TRBV19 to TRBJ2-7, with 9 bases fitting TRBD2. This CDR3 region has 15 residues. Germline CDR1 LNHDA, CDR2 SQIVND (reference sequence). The CDR3 loop is CVSSTLSGRSYEQYF. The CDR3 DNA reads TGTGTCAGTAGTACGCTCAGCGGGAGGTCCTACGAGCAGTACTTC.

The CDR3, as DNA: TGTGCCAGCAGCTTGGGGGGGGGAAACAATCAGCCCCAGCATTTT. It encodes CASSLGGGNNQPQHF. This chain connects TRBV5-6 to TRBJ1-5, with D perhaps matching TRBD1 (5 bases). V was pared by 0 bases and J by 3 bases, with 10 bases between. The germline CDR1 and CDR2 sequences are SGHDT and YYEEEE. This CDR3 has 15 residues.

This clonotype is labeled medium-sized. The chain recombines TRBV7-9 with TRBJ1-1, with a tentative D call TRBD1 (6 bases). Deletions cut 4 bases from V and 1 base from J, with 16 bases between. Germline CDR1 is SEHNR and CDR2 is FQNEAQ (reference sequence). The CDR3 runs to 16 residues. CDR3 coding DNA: TGTGCCAGCAGCTCCAGAGGGGGGCAACAGAACACTGAAGCTTTCTTT. Protein product: CASSSRGGQQNTEAFF.

The V and J genes are TRBV20-1 and TRBJ2-7; D gene unclear. V lost 0 bases to trimming and J lost 0 bases, with 12 bases between them. This CDR3 comprises 15 residues. Germline CDR1 DFQATT, CDR2 SNEGSKA (reference sequence). CDR3 DNA: TGCAGTGCTAGAGATGGTGTCACTAACTCCTACGAGCAGTACTTC. Translating it yields CSARDGVTNSYEQYF.

This clonotype is classed as medium-sized. The V call is TRBV19, the J call TRBJ2-1; 12 positions agree with TRBD1. V was clipped by 9 bases and J by 6 bases; unmatched bases: 6. The CDR3 is 14 amino acids. CDR1 and CDR2 from the germline V gene are LNHDA and SQIVND (reference sequence). CDR3 protein: CASQPGQGANEQFF. DNA for the CDR3: TGTGCCAGCCAACCGGGACAGGGGGCCAATGAGCAGTTCTTC.

This sequence joins TRBV12-3 or TRBV12-4 and TRBJ2-7, with 10 bases lining up with TRBD2. V was pared by 6 bases and J by 2 bases, with 4 bases of the junction left unmatched. CDR3 size: 14 residues. Here the CDR3 DNA reads TGTGCCAGCAGCACCCTAGCGGGAGCCTACGAGCAGTACTTC. It is translated as CASSTLAGAYEQYF.

This rearrangement joins TRBV6-2 or TRBV6-3 to TRBJ1-1; a possible D gene is TRBD1 (6 bases). From germline, CDR1 is MNHEY and CDR2 SVGEGT. The CDR3 extends over 15 amino acids. V lost 10 bases to trimming and J lost 1 base, with 19 bases between them. DNA for the CDR3: TGTGCCATCAAAAAGGACAGTCTTCCGAACACTGAAGCTTTCTTT. Translating it yields CAIKKDSLPNTEAFF.

The chain uses TRBV20-1 and TRBJ1-6; TRBD1 is a possible D gene (5 bases). The CDR3 totals 13 residues. V gave up 2 bases and J gave up 10 bases, with 12 bases separating them. Germline V lookup: CDR1 DFQATT, CDR2 SNEGSKA (reference sequence). The CDR3 region is CSARKQVRSPLHF. The CDR3 nucleotides are TGCAGTGCTAGAAAACAGGTTCGCTCACCCCTCCACTTT.

The chain carries TRBV6-5 and TRBJ2-3, with a tentative D call TRBD2 (5 bases). Germline V CDR1 and CDR2: MNHEY, SVGAGI. Trimming left V 6 bases short and J 0 bases short, with 10 bases between. The CDR3 is made up of 14 amino acids. The DNA of the CDR3 is TGTGCCAGCAGAAAGACGGGAAGCACAGATACGCAGTATTTT. This codes for CASRKTGSTDTQYF.